This T cell receptor (beta chain) derives from a study of cytomegalovirus exposure and HLA in healthy donors. Across the study: The roughly 120 validation repertoires, a later analysis reported, used the same platform as the 600 to 700 first-cohort repertoires.

Points on this clone: Its cognate antigen is unknown.

Some clones are missing from TCRdb's copy, which holds only in-frame ones; the method was immunoSEQ multiplex PCR. The sample has around 130,000 clones, about nine tenths seen once. Study outcomes and limitations: Among TCR sequences, most were rare, though some public TCRs appeared in many donors. High sensitivity and specificity were reportedly achieved when the classifier diagnosed cytomegalovirus status. A subsequent analysis found that TCR clusters from the first cohort also tended to co-occur in the 120 validation repertoires, with around 94% of cluster scores above 0.

V was pared by 4 bases and J by 6 bases, with 16 bases between. CDR1 SGHDT and CDR2 YYEEEE come from the germline V gene. The CDR3 is 14 amino acids. Sequencing used PBMCs. The chain recombines TRBV5-6 with TRBJ1-2; D is possibly TRBD1 (5 bases). This sequence originates from a young man in good health and CMV-seronegative. The CDR3 spells CASSPRRGYHGYTF. CDR3 sequence (DNA): TGTGCCAGCAGCCCAAGGAGGGGATATCATGGCTACACCTTC.